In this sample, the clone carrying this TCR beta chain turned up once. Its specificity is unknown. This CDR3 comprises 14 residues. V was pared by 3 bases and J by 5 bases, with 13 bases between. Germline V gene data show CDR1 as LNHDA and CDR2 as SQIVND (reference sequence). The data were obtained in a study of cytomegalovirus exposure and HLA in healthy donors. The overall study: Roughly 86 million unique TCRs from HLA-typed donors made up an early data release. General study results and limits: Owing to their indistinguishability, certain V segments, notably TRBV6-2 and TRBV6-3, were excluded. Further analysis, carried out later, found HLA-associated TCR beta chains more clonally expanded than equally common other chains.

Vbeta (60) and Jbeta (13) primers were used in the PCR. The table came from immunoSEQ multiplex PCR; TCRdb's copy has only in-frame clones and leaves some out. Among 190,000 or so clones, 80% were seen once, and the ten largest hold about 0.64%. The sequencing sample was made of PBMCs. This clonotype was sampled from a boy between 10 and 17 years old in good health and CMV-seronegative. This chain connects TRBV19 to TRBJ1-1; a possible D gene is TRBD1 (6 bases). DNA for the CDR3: TGTGCCAGTAGTATTGGGGGCAAGGTGACTGAAGCTTTCTTT. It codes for CASSIGGKVTEAFF.